This T cell receptor beta chain emerged from a study of PD-1 blockade in classical Hodgkin lymphoma. Study-wide findings and caveats: At C4D1, TCR diversity had climbed significantly for CD4+ cells, though not for CD8+ cells. Newly diagnosed patients reportedly trailed healthy donors in baseline TCR diversity.

Comment on this clone: Its antigen is not identified.

Noted time point: cycle 4 day 1 (C4D1), after six to seven weeks of nivolumab. All trial patients relapsed after autologous stem cell transplantation. The assay was immunoSEQ multiplex PCR, and TCRdb's table has in-frame clones only and misses some. The table has about 96,000 clones, approximately 94% seen once. Germline-derived CDR1 and CDR2 are LNHNV and YYDKDF (reference sequence). V gave up 3 bases and J gave up 7 bases; unmatched junction bases: 15. The CDR3 extends over 18 amino acids. The chain recombines TRBV15 with TRBJ1-4, with 9 bases lining up with TRBD1. Here the sequenced sample was peripheral blood mononuclear cells (PBMCs), taken before the fourth cycle of nivolumab. This receptor was taken from a human donor with classical Hodgkin lymphoma. The CDR3 DNA reads TGTGCCACCAGCAGGGGACAGGGAGACGGTATGGGTAGTGAAAAACTGTTTTTT. As protein: CATSRGQGDGMGSEKLFF.